A single sample is the source of the 11 T cell receptor beta chains below, sequenced in a study of tumor-infiltrating lymphocytes in primary liver carcinoma. Germline DNA was also extracted, while the blood RNA originated from unsorted whole blood. With a constant-region primer, TCR beta cDNA was made from approximately 500 ng of total RNA. Researchers made the TCR beta libraries by running three nested multiplex PCR rounds with slightly modified ARM-PCR. A C-beta reverse primer and TRBV1-TRBV30 forward primers served in each of the first two PCR rounds, at ten to eleven cycles apiece. A single record per CDR3 protein comes from TCRdb applying MiXCR to the multiplex PCR reads. The sample contains about 310,000 distinct CDR3 sequences, about 62% of which appear only once. Sequenced input: peripheral blood. The receptors come from a man in his forties with primary liver carcinoma and hepatitis B virus infection.

This clonotype was seen repeatedly, ten times or more. This chain joins TRBV6-6 and TRBJ2-7, with a tentative D call TRBD2 (6 bases). The CDR3 length is 12 residues. V dropped 6 bases and J dropped 6 bases, with 12 bases sitting between them. Germline CDR1 MNHNY, CDR2 SVGAGI (reference sequence). This CDR3 is CASRSGEGEQYF. The CDR3 DNA is TGTGCCAGCAGATCGGGAGAGGGCGAGCAGTACTTC.

This sequence joins TRBV29-1 and TRBJ2-5; 8 bases line up with TRBD1. The germline V gene encodes CDR1 SQVTM and CDR2 ANQGSEA. J was trimmed by 5 bases and V by 4 bases; bases with no gene match: 12. This CDR3 region has 15 residues. The CDR3 DNA is TGCAGCGTTGTGGGGACAGGACCTCCGTGGGAGACCCAGTACTTC. The encoded protein is CSVVGTGPPWETQYF.

Regarding this clonotype: One base away lies a much larger clone, so this may be a sequencing read error. The chain is built from TRBV12-5 and TRBJ1-1; no firm D call. CDR1 is LGHNT and CDR2 is FRNRAP in the germline V gene. The CDR3 runs to 13 residues. In DNA, the CDR3 is TGTGCTAGTAGTTTATCGTATAACACTGAAGCTTTCTTT. Protein product: CASSLSYNTEAFF.

In regard to this clonotype: A much more abundant neighbour one base away suggests this may be a read error. The chain joins TRBV6-2 or TRBV6-3 to TRBJ1-2; a possible D gene is TRBD1 (6 bases). Germline CDR1 reads MNHEY; CDR2 reads SVGEGT. The CDR3 extends over 12 amino acids. The CDR3 reads CTSREGTYGYTF. The CDR3 DNA reads as TGTACCAGCAGGGAGGGGACATATGGCTACACCTTC.

Note on this clonotype: Since a much larger clone is just one base distant, this may be a read error. The chain has TRBV10-3 and TRBJ1-1; D is ambiguous. Looked up from germline, CDR1 is ENHRY and CDR2 is SYGVKD. The CDR3 length is 14 residues. The CDR3 loop reads CAIRAETRNIEAFF. CDR3 sequence (DNA): TGTGCCATCAGAGCCGAGACAAGGAACATTGAAGCTTTCTTT.

This clonotype was counted a few times. The rearrangement uses TRBV24-1 and TRBJ2-2; 7 nucleotides agree with TRBD1. CDR3 length equals 16 residues. Losses at the gene ends were 3 bases for V and 7 bases for J; bases not matched to a gene: 10. Germline values: CDR1 KGHDR, CDR2 SFDVKD. The CDR3 sequence: CATSDPFDRVNGELFF. Written as DNA, the CDR3 is TGTGCCACCAGTGATCCATTTGACAGGGTGAACGGGGAGCTGTTTTTT.

This clonotype was seen many times. The chain carries TRBV10-3 and TRBJ1-2; possibly TRBD1 for D (6 bases). The V gene lost 6 bases and the J gene lost 0 bases, with 11 bases spanning the gap. Germline lookup yields CDR1 ENHRY and CDR2 SYGVKD. The CDR3 loop spans 14 amino acids. The DNA for the CDR3 is TGTGCCATCAGGATCGGGGGCCCTAACTATGGCTACACCTTC. It specifies CAIRIGGPNYGYTF.

In its sample, this clonotype was seen a few times. It may be a read error: a sequence one base away is much more abundant. The chain employs TRBV29-1 and TRBJ2-7; possibly TRBD2 for D (5 bases). The V and J ends lost 8 bases and 0 bases respectively, with 23 bases between them. This CDR3 has 16 residues. Germline V gene data show CDR1 as SQVTM and CDR2 as ANQGSEA. CDR3 sequence: CSPVRGSQNPSYEQYF. The CDR3 nucleotides are TGCAGCCCTGTTCGGGGTTCCCAAAACCCCTCCTACGAGCAGTACTTC.

In regard to this clonotype: One junction end does not reproduce the germline sequence, and a read error may be involved. J is TRBJ2-5 and V is TRBV5-1; either TRBD1 or TRBD2 may supply D (5 bases each). Per germline, CDR1 SGHRS and CDR2 YFSETQ. The CDR3 contains 16 residues. CDR3 DNA sequence: TGCGCCAGCAGCTTGGCGGGGCGAGGGGTGAAGGAGACCCGGTACTTC. Translating it yields CASSLAGRGVKETRYF.

Comment on this clonotype: This may be a read error: a much more frequent sequence differs by one nucleotide. V usage is TRBV6-1 and J usage is TRBJ1-1, with a possible D match to TRBD1 (6 bases). Per germline, CDR1 MNHNS and CDR2 SASEGT. The CDR3 length is 17 residues. The CDR3 reads CVSSKVGSGVLNTEAFF. In nucleotides, the CDR3 is TGTGTCAGCAGTAAAGTGGGCTCAGGGGTCTTGAACACTGAAGCTTTCTTT.

The chain uses TRBV5-1 and TRBJ2-1; D is uncertain. The length of the CDR3 is 15 residues. Germline CDR1 SGHRS, CDR2 YFSETQ. V was clipped by 0 bases and J by 4 bases, with 11 bases between them. The CDR3 sequence: CASSLEAIMYNEQFF. In nucleotides, the CDR3 is TGCGCCAGCAGCTTGGAGGCGATCATGTACAATGAGCAGTTCTTC.